The source of this TCR beta chain is a study of T cells in Graves' hyperthyroidism and ophthalmopathy. About the research overall: Peripheral blood draws took place at initial diagnosis, ahead of any treatment.

It was approximately 9.7 ml of fresh peripheral blood that supplied the PBMCs. RNA transcripts were the template for amplifying TCR beta CDR3 regions. The TCR CDR3 was amplified in a first-round RT-PCR using the HTBI primer set. TCRdb reanalysed the multiplex PCR reads using MiXCR and keeps one entry per CDR3 protein. The profile covers 370,000 or so distinct CDR3 sequences, with more than 20% appearing a single time and more than 60% taken by the ten largest. V lost 1 base, J lost 2 bases, and 8 bases lay in between. The CDR3 spans 15 residues. Germline V lookup: CDR1 KGHSH, CDR2 LQKENI. This clonotype occurred once.

The chain combines TRBV18 with TRBJ1-4; D is unresolved. The source of this sequence is a man aged 50-60 years with Graves' hyperthyroidism. Sample: blood. The CDR3 region is CASSPQGTTNEKLFF. The CDR3 region has the DNA TGTGCCAGCTCACCACAGGGTACGACTAATGAAAAACTGTTTTTT.